What follows are 16 T cell receptor beta chains derived from one specimen sequenced in a study of T cell responses to AZD1222 COVID-19 vaccine. This table comes from immunoSEQ multiplex PCR, and its TCRdb copy is limited to in-frame clones, with some not included. The repertoire holds roughly 120,000 clones, with about 92% as singletons. The sample consisted of peripheral blood, taken on day 0 of AZD1222 vaccination. Receptors originate from an adult in good health.

On this clone: Other DNA sequences of this sample code for an identical CDR3. V usage is TRBV5-1 and J usage is TRBJ2-1; D is ambiguous. Germline CDR1 and CDR2: SGHRS and YFSETQ. V lost 0 bases and J lost 4, with 8 bases in between. This CDR3 comprises 14 residues. The CDR3 here is CASSLGQGYNEQFF. The CDR3 coding sequence is TGCGCCAGCAGCTTGGGCCAAGGTTACAATGAGCAGTTCTTC. The full variable domain, with the rest looked up from reference TRBV5-1 and TRBJ2-1, is KAGVTQTPRYLIKTRGQQVTLSCSPISGHRSVSWYQQTPGQGLQFLFEYFSETQRNKGNFPGRFSGRQFSNSRSEMNVSTLELGDSALYLCASSLGQGYNEQFFGPGTRLTVL.

Only a few counts were recorded for this clone. The V call is TRBV18, the J call TRBJ1-1, with D perhaps matching TRBD1 (5 bases). CDR3 length: 16 amino acids. The germline V gene encodes CDR1 KGHSH and CDR2 LQKENI. V shed 3 bases and J shed 1 base, with 15 bases lying between them. This CDR3 is CASSPFPPQANTEAFF. The CDR3 region has the DNA TGTGCCAGCTCACCGTTCCCCCCACAGGCGAACACTGAAGCTTTCTTT.

Comments on this clone: Compared with germline, one end of the junction differs, possibly owing to a read error. The CDR3 region has the DNA TGTGCCAACAGCACCCGGGACAGCCCCCAAACGCCCCTCCACTTT. Amino acids: CANSTRDSPQTPLHF. The rearrangement uses TRBV9 and TRBJ1-6; 7 bases align to TRBD1. The CDR3 covers 15 residues. Germline CDR1 reads SGDLS; CDR2 reads YYNGEE.

The chain employs TRBV28 and TRBJ2-7; 12 bases map to TRBD2. The CDR3 runs to 15 residues. The J segment lost 6 bases and the V segment lost 6 bases, leaving 9 bases of the junction unmatched. Germline V gene lookup returns CDR1 MDHEN and CDR2 SYDVKM. The CDR3 DNA reads as TGTGCCAGCAGCCTAGCGGGAGGGCCCAAACTCGAGCAGTACTTC. Its protein is CASSLAGGPKLEQYF.

The J gene is TRBJ1-6, the V gene TRBV30; 7 nucleotides agree with TRBD1. In germline, CDR1 is GTSNPN, CDR2 SVGIG (reference sequence). Unmatched junction bases numbered 11, after V lost 3 bases and J lost 9 bases. The CDR3 runs to 15 residues. In DNA form, the CDR3 reads TGTGCCTGGAGGGGGCAGACAGGGTGGACTTCACCCCTCCACTTT. Translation gives CAWRGQTGWTSPLHF.

The chain couples TRBV28 to TRBJ2-7, with D maybe TRBD1 (6 bases). The V gene lost 6 bases and the J gene lost 4 bases, with 13 bases spanning the gap. CDR3 length: 13 residues. Looked up from germline, CDR1 is MDHEN and CDR2 is SYDVKM. CDR3 sequence reads: CASRLGQVYEQYF. The CDR3 region has the DNA TGTGCCAGCAGGCTGGGACAAGTATACGAGCAGTACTTC.

This chain's CDR3 is CASSLSGANVLTF. The CDR3 bases are TGTGCCAGCAGTTTGTCTGGGGCCAACGTCCTGACTTTC. The chain has TRBV28 and TRBJ2-6, with D unresolved. The CDR3 consists of 13 residues. V dropped 3 bases and J dropped 1 base, with 1 base sitting between them. Germline values: CDR1 MDHEN, CDR2 SYDVKM.

Concerning this clone: One end of the junction fails to match germline, which may point to a read error. V gene TRBV4-2 combines with J gene TRBJ1-3; no clear D gene. The CDR3 length is 11 residues. Germline V gene lookup returns CDR1 LGHNA and CDR2 YNFKEQ. In DNA, the CDR3 is TGTGCCAGCAGTCAAGGAAGTATAGAATATTTT. Translated: CASSQGSIEYF.

J is TRBJ1-6 and V is TRBV27; D is undetermined. CDR1 and CDR2 from the germline V gene are MNHEY and SMNVEV (reference sequence). V dropped 10 bases and J dropped 0 bases, with 16 bases sitting between them. This CDR3 contains 16 residues. In DNA form, the CDR3 reads TGTGCCACCTCTCGGGGTGGGAGCTCCTATAATTCACCCCTCCACTTT. This translates into CATSRGGSSYNSPLHF.

The chain links TRBV7-9 to TRBJ2-1; D perhaps matches TRBD2 (5 bases). Germline V gene lookup returns CDR1 SEHNR and CDR2 FQNEAQ (reference sequence). CDR3 length: 14 residues. V lost 4 bases, J lost 0 bases, and 7 bases lay in between. The CDR3 spells CASSSAGSYNEQFF. For the CDR3, the DNA is TGTGCCAGCAGCTCCGCGGGCTCCTACAATGAGCAGTTCTTC.

This chain joins TRBV27 and TRBJ2-5; 8 positions agree with TRBD2. CDR1 and CDR2 from the germline V gene are MNHEY and SMNVEV (reference sequence). With 10 bases clipped from V and 5 bases from J, the junction kept 9 bases outside the gene matches. CDR3 length: 13 amino acids. This chain's CDR3 is CATKAGVVETQYF. As DNA, the CDR3 is TGTGCCACCAAAGCGGGAGTAGTGGAGACCCAGTACTTC.

The chain employs TRBV19 and TRBJ2-1; 7 bases are shared with TRBD2. V was clipped by 2 bases and J by 4 bases; unmatched bases: 8. The CDR3 is made up of 16 amino acids. Looked up from germline, CDR1 is LNHDA and CDR2 is SQIVND (reference sequence). CDR3 in amino acids: CASSIMTTSDYNEQFF. As DNA, the CDR3 is TGTGCCAGTAGTATAATGACCACTAGCGATTACAATGAGCAGTTCTTC.

This clone was picked up one time. The chain is built from TRBV18 and TRBJ1-3; no clear D gene. From germline, CDR1 is KGHSH and CDR2 LQKENI. Trimming stripped 4 bases from V and 0 bases from J, with 13 bases between. This CDR3 comprises 16 residues. In DNA, the CDR3 is TGTGCCAGCTCACTCTTCGACGGTATCTCTGGAAACACCATATATTTT. Its protein is CASSLFDGISGNTIYF.

The chain couples TRBV19 to TRBJ1-1; 9 bases match TRBD1. V shed 7 bases and J 0 bases; nucleotides not matched to a gene: 3. Looked up from germline, CDR1 is LNHDA and CDR2 is SQIVND (reference sequence). The CDR3 runs to 14 residues. The DNA for the CDR3 is TGTGCCAGTATCGGGACAGGGATGAACACTGAAGCTTTCTTT. Protein product: CASIGTGMNTEAFF. The full variable domain, completed using reference TRBV19 and TRBJ1-1, is DGGITQSPKYLFRKEGQNVTLSCEQNLNHDAMYWYRQDPGQGLRLIYYSQIVNDFQKGDIAEGYSVSREKKESFPLTVTSAQKNPTAFYLCASIGTGMNTEAFFGQGTRLTVV.

The chain combines TRBV12-3 or TRBV12-4 with TRBJ1-1; D uncertain. This CDR3 is 13 amino acids long. The V end lost 5 bases, the J end lost 3 bases, and 10 bases lay between the germline ends. CDR3: CASSLGLHTEAFF. CDR3 DNA: TGTGCCAGCAGTCTCGGACTGCACACTGAAGCTTTCTTT.

The V and J genes are TRBV2 and TRBJ2-5, with D unclear. Trimming took 6 bases from V and 4 from J, leaving 12 bases between them. The germline CDR1 and CDR2 sequences are SNHLY and FYNNEI. The CDR3 consists of 13 residues. This chain's CDR3 is CASRKFAAETQYF. In nucleotides, the CDR3 is TGTGCCAGCAGGAAGTTTGCCGCAGAGACCCAGTACTTC.